This passage covers 29 T cell receptor beta chains from one sample sequenced in a study of shared clonotypes between healthy human individuals. Measured with immunoSEQ multiplex PCR; TCRdb has only the in-frame clones, and not every one. The table lists a few million clones, 85% to 95% of them singletons. Sequencing was done on a sample of naive CD4+ T cells from PBMCs. Subset described: CD45RA+ positively selected. The source is a man aged 18 to 35 in good health. Some clones in this sample may be carry-over from other donors' samples.

The chain recombines TRBV5-4 with TRBJ2-5, with a weak D call TRBD1 (5 bases). Germline V gene sequence: CDR1 SGHNT, CDR2 YYREEE (reference sequence). This CDR3 is 15 amino acids long. V was trimmed by 2 bases and J by 1 base, leaving 12 bases between them. As DNA, the CDR3 is TGTGCCAGCAGCTTTGACAGCCAACGCCAAGAGACCCAGTACTTC. Translated: CASSFDSQRQETQYF.

The chain links TRBV11-2 to TRBJ1-1; D gene ambiguous. Trimming shortened V by 2 bases and J by 0 bases, and 7 bases separated the two germline ends. Germline lookup yields CDR1 SGHAT and CDR2 FQNNGV. The length of the CDR3 is 14 residues. In DNA, the CDR3 is TGTGCCAGCAGCTTAAATTGGGTGAACACTGAAGCTTTCTTT. Amino acids: CASSLNWVNTEAFF.

The chain recombines TRBV4-3 with TRBJ2-5; 9 bases agree with TRBD2. The CDR3 is 16 residues long. Germline V CDR1 and CDR2: LGHNA, YSLEER. The ends lost 2 bases at V and 5 bases at J; junction bases unmatched: 9. The CDR3 DNA follows: TGCGCCAGCAGCCAATATGCGGGAGGGCCGGGGGAGACCCAGTACTTC. Translating gives CASSQYAGGPGETQYF.

The chain employs TRBV27 and TRBJ2-1; 10 positions match TRBD2. CDR3 length: 21 residues. Germline V gene lookup returns CDR1 MNHEY and CDR2 SMNVEV (reference sequence). Trimming cost V 0 bases and J 7 bases; bases outside gene matches: 21. This CDR3 reads CASSLSSSPQTQREGLNEQFF. CDR3 DNA sequence: TGTGCCAGCAGTTTATCGTCCTCCCCCCAGACCCAGCGGGAGGGCCTAAATGAGCAGTTCTTC.

This clone was seen once. This rearrangement joins TRBV6-1 to TRBJ1-1, with no clear D. The V end was cut by 6 bases, the J end by 5 bases, with 13 bases between. The CDR3 extends over 13 amino acids. Germline V CDR1 and CDR2: MNHNS, SASEGT. CDR3 in amino acids: CASSWVEGTEAFF. The CDR3 DNA reads TGTGCCAGCAGCTGGGTCGAAGGGACTGAAGCTTTCTTT.

Concerning this clone: Other DNA sequences in the same sample also yield this CDR3. The J gene is TRBJ1-2, the V gene TRBV6-6; D possibly corresponds to TRBD1 (5 bases). Trimming took 0 bases from V and 5 from J, leaving 7 bases between them. The CDR3 sequence is 13 residues long. Germline values: CDR1 MNHNY, CDR2 SVGAGI (reference sequence). For the CDR3, the DNA is TGTGCCAGCAGTTACTCGGCAGGGTATGGCTACACCTTC. As protein: CASSYSAGYGYTF.

This chain joins TRBV2 and TRBJ1-2; the D gene is possibly TRBD1 (5 bases). V was pared by 4 bases and J by 8 bases, with 17 bases between. The germline gives CDR1 SNHLY, CDR2 FYNNEI. CDR3 size: 14 residues. CDR3 nucleotide sequence: TGTGCCAGCAGTGTGGTTCCCGGACAAAGAGGCTACACCTTC. Protein: CASSVVPGQRGYTF.

The chain is built from TRBV7-2 and TRBJ2-5; tentatively, D is TRBD2 (6 bases). V was cut by 4 bases and J by 5 bases, with 14 bases left in between. CDR3 size: 14 residues. Germline V gives CDR1 SGHTA, CDR2 FQGNSA. The DNA for the CDR3 is TGTGCCAGCAGCTCGGCGGGGTCCCAGGAGACCCAGTACTTC. This codes for CASSSAGSQETQYF.

V gene TRBV7-9 combines with J gene TRBJ1-3; D call uncertain. The V end lost 3 bases, the J end lost 0 bases, and 9 bases lay between the germline ends. The CDR3 has 15 amino acids. CDR1 SEHNR and CDR2 FQNEAQ come from the germline V gene (reference sequence). In DNA form, the CDR3 reads TGTGCCAGCAGCTTCGGCACTCGCTCTGGAAACACCATATATTTT. It is translated as CASSFGTRSGNTIYF.

Turning to this clone: This same CDR3 is encoded by further DNA sequences in the sample. The genes are TRBV9 and TRBJ1-2; D not resolved. Germline CDR1 reads SGDLS; CDR2 reads YYNGEE. The CDR3 is 12 residues long. V was pared by 2 bases and J by 8 bases, with 10 bases between. CDR3: CASSVEGSGYTF. The CDR3 bases are TGTGCCAGCAGCGTCGAAGGGTCCGGCTACACCTTC. The entire variable domain, with the rest obtained from reference TRBV9 and TRBJ1-2, is as follows: DSGVTQTPKHLITATGQRVTLRCSPRSGDLSVYWYQQSLDQGLQFLIQYYNGEERAKGNILERFSAQQFPDLHSELNLSSLELGDSALYFCASSVEGSGYTFGSGTRLTVV.

The rearrangement links TRBV30 to TRBJ1-2; no definite D call. The V gene lost 1 base and the J gene lost 0 bases, with 9 bases spanning the gap. Looked up from germline, CDR1 is GTSNPN and CDR2 is SVGIG (reference sequence). There are 14 residues in the CDR3. Here the CDR3 DNA reads TGTGCCTGGAGTGGCCGAGGGTCTAACTATGGCTACACCTTC. Protein product: CAWSGRGSNYGYTF.

The J gene is TRBJ2-2, the V gene TRBV5-4; D not certain. The CDR3 is made up of 12 amino acids. Trimming took off 4 bases at V and 8 bases at J, with 9 bases between the two ends. The germline V gene encodes CDR1 SGHNT and CDR2 YYREEE (reference sequence). Written as DNA, the CDR3 is TGTGCCAGCAGCCTGGTACGAGGGGAGCTGTTTTTT. It translates to CASSLVRGELFF.

Comments on this clone: Other DNA sequences within the sample encode an identical CDR3. The chain employs TRBV11-2 and TRBJ1-1; no firm D call. CDR3 size: 13 residues. Trimming shortened V by 0 bases and J by 4 bases, and 6 bases separated the two germline ends. CDR1 and CDR2 from the germline V gene are SGHAT and FQNNGV. This CDR3 is CASSLDRGTEAFF. The CDR3 DNA sequence: TGTGCCAGCAGCTTAGACCGGGGCACTGAAGCTTTCTTT.

The genes are TRBV6-1 and TRBJ1-1, with 7 bases that match TRBD1. V dropped 4 bases and J dropped 4; count of bases not matched to a gene: 6. From germline, CDR1 is MNHNS and CDR2 SASEGT. This CDR3 has 14 amino acids. CDR3 region: CASSAGGSVTEAFF. CDR3 DNA sequence: TGTGCCAGCAGTGCAGGGGGGTCCGTCACTGAAGCTTTCTTT.

Only one count was recorded for this clone. The genes are TRBV5-1 and TRBJ1-1; 8 positions agree with TRBD1. CDR3 size: 16 residues. Losses at the gene ends were 0 bases for V and 5 bases for J; bases not matched to a gene: 9. Germline lookup yields CDR1 SGHRS and CDR2 YFSETQ. CDR3 protein: CASSLAVQGARTEAFF. CDR3 sequence (DNA): TGCGCCAGCAGCTTGGCAGTCCAGGGGGCGCGGACTGAAGCTTTCTTT.

To note about this clone: This CDR3 is also generated by other DNA sequences in the sample. The V and J genes are TRBV20-1 and TRBJ2-1; no definite D call. CDR3 size: 11 residues. In germline, CDR1 is DFQATT, CDR2 SNEGSKA (reference sequence). The V gene lost 4 bases and the J gene lost 2 bases, with 3 bases spanning the gap. Written as DNA, the CDR3 is TGCAGTGCTAATGCCTACAATGAGCAGTTCTTC. Protein: CSANAYNEQFF.

This rearrangement joins TRBV5-1 to TRBJ2-3; 13 bases are a match to TRBD2. Germline V gene lookup returns CDR1 SGHRS and CDR2 YFSETQ. This CDR3 region has 18 residues. Germline trimming cut 3 bases from V and 2 bases from J; bases unmatched to any gene: 9. CDR3: CASSWNPLAGGNTDTQYF. The CDR3 DNA reads TGCGCCAGCAGCTGGAACCCACTAGCGGGAGGGAACACAGATACGCAGTATTTT.

The chain links TRBV5-1 to TRBJ2-5, with D perhaps TRBD2 (6 bases). CDR1 is SGHRS and CDR2 is YFSETQ in the germline V gene. This CDR3 comprises 15 residues. V shed 0 bases and J shed 5 bases, with 14 bases lying between them. The CDR3 DNA sequence: TGCGCCAGCAGCTTGGCCGGGGGAGCGGAGGAGACCCAGTACTTC. This translates into CASSLAGGAEETQYF.

V gene TRBV5-1 combines with J gene TRBJ2-5; TRBD2 agrees at 12 bases. Per the germline V gene, CDR1 is SGHRS and CDR2 is YFSETQ. This CDR3 region has 17 residues. Trimming cost V 0 bases and J 4 bases; bases outside gene matches: 7. The CDR3 protein is CASSLDPLAGGSETQYF. The CDR3, as DNA: TGCGCCAGCAGCTTGGACCCGCTAGCGGGAGGGTCAGAGACCCAGTACTTC. The variable domain in full, with the rest retrieved from reference TRBV5-1 and TRBJ2-5, is KAGVTQTPRYLIKTRGQQVTLSCSPISGHRSVSWYQQTPGQGLQFLFEYFSETQRNKGNFPGRFSGRQFSNSRSEMNVSTLELGDSALYLCASSLDPLAGGSETQYFGPGTRLLVL.

The chain couples TRBV19 to TRBJ2-7; possibly TRBD2 for D (6 bases). Germline V lookup: CDR1 LNHDA, CDR2 SQIVND (reference sequence). The CDR3 sequence is 14 residues long. Deletions cut 3 bases from V and 2 bases from J, with 11 bases between. The DNA of the CDR3 is TGTGCCAGTAGTATGGGTAGCGGCGCCTACGAGCAGTACTTC. Translated, it gives CASSMGSGAYEQYF.

The genes are TRBV4-1 and TRBJ2-3; D is undetermined. Germline V CDR1 and CDR2: MGHRA, YSYEKL. This CDR3 is built from 13 residues. Deletions cut 0 bases from V and 8 bases from J, with 9 bases between. The CDR3: CASSQDFQATQYF. The CDR3 DNA reads as TGCGCCAGCAGCCAAGATTTCCAGGCTACGCAGTATTTT.

The V gene is TRBV18, the J gene TRBJ2-6; a weak D match, TRBD2 (6 bases). This CDR3 has 14 residues. From germline, CDR1 is KGHSH and CDR2 LQKENI. Trimming took 3 bases from V and 4 from J, leaving 7 bases between them. In nucleotides, the CDR3 is TGTGCCAGCTCACCGCGGGGAGGGGCCAACGTCCTGACTTTC. Translated: CASSPRGGANVLTF.

This chain connects TRBV7-9 to TRBJ1-5, with no clear D. The CDR3 covers 16 residues. V was clipped by 1 base and J by 7 bases, with 17 bases between them. CDR1 and CDR2 (germline): SEHNR, FQNEAQ (reference sequence). This chain's CDR3 is CASSLVFSGLGQPQHF. In DNA, the CDR3 is TGTGCCAGCAGCTTAGTGTTTTCGGGCTTGGGCCAGCCCCAGCATTTT.

The chain carries TRBV6-5 and TRBJ1-1; D unresolved. CDR1 MNHEY and CDR2 SVGAGI come from the germline V gene. The CDR3 has 15 amino acids. The V and J ends lost 0 bases and 2 bases respectively, with 10 bases between them. The CDR3 bases are TGTGCCAGCAGTTACTCGCCGTTTCACAACACTGAAGCTTTCTTT. Residues: CASSYSPFHNTEAFF.

The rearrangement joins TRBV28 to TRBJ1-4; 7 bases map to TRBD1. The germline V gene encodes CDR1 MDHEN and CDR2 SYDVKM. The trim removed 3 bases at V and 5 bases at J, leaving 0 bases unmatched. This CDR3 spans 13 amino acids. CDR3 loop: CASSLDRNEKLFF. In DNA form, the CDR3 reads TGTGCCAGCAGTTTGGACAGGAATGAAAAACTGTTTTTT. Filled out from reference TRBV28 and TRBJ1-4, the complete variable domain reads DVKVTQSSRYLVKRTGEKVFLECVQDMDHENMFWYRQDPGLGLRLIYFSYDVKMKEKGDIPEGYSVSREKKERFSLILESASTNQTSMYLCASSLDRNEKLFFGSGTQLSVL.

J is TRBJ2-7 and V is TRBV5-4; 7 bases line up with TRBD2. CDR1 SGHNT and CDR2 YYREEE come from the germline V gene (reference sequence). CDR3 length: 15 amino acids. The junction had 10 bases not matched to a gene; V was cut back by 3 bases and J by 4 bases. CDR3 bases: TGTGCCAGCAGCTCCTACACCGGCGGGGGTTACGAGCAGTACTTC. Translating it yields CASSSYTGGGYEQYF. The full variable domain, its missing parts supplied by reference TRBV5-4 and TRBJ2-7, is ETGVTQSPTHLIKTRGQQVTLRCSSQSGHNTVSWYQQALGQGPQFIFQYYREEENGRGNFPPRFSGLQFPNYSSELNVNALELDDSALYLCASSSYTGGGYEQYFGPGTRLTVT.

The rearrangement links TRBV5-6 to TRBJ2-1; D may correspond to TRBD1 or TRBD2 (6 bases each). Looked up from germline, CDR1 is SGHDT and CDR2 is YYEEEE. Trimming took off 3 bases at V and 14 bases at J, with 15 bases between the two ends. This CDR3 has 12 amino acids. In DNA, the CDR3 is TGTGCCAGCAGCTATAGGGGGGATCGAGAGTTCTTC. The encoded protein is CASSYRGDREFF.

Here the CDR3 DNA reads TGCGCCAGCAGCCGCGGGACGTTGGGCACAGATACGCAGTATTTT. This translates into CASSRGTLGTDTQYF. This chain joins TRBV4-1 and TRBJ2-3, with D tentatively TRBD2 (6 bases). Germline V gene sequence: CDR1 MGHRA, CDR2 YSYEKL. This CDR3 comprises 15 residues. Trimming left V 4 bases short and J 1 base short, with 12 bases between.

The V and J genes are TRBV19 and TRBJ2-1, with TRBD2 as a possible D gene (5 bases). Per the germline V gene, CDR1 is LNHDA and CDR2 is SQIVND (reference sequence). The ends were cut back, 7 bases at V and 7 bases at J, with 14 bases in the middle. The CDR3 is 13 amino acids. The CDR3 reads CASISRGKNEQFF. In DNA form, the CDR3 reads TGTGCCAGTATAAGTCGGGGTAAAAATGAGCAGTTCTTC.